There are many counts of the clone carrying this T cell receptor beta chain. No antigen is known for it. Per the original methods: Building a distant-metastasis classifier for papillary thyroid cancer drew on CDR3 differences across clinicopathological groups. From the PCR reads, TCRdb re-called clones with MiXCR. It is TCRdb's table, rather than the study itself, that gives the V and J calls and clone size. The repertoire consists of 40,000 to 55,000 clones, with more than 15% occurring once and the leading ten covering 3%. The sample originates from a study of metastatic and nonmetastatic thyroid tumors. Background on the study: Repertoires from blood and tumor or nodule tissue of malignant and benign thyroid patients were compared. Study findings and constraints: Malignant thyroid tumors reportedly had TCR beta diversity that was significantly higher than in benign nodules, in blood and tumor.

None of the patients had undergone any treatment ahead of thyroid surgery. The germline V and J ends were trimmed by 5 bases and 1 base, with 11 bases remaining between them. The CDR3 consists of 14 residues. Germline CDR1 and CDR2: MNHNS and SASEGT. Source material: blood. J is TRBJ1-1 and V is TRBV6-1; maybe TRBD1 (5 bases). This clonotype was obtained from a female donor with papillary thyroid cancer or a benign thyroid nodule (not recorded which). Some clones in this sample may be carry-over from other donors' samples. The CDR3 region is CASSNQGQNTEAFF. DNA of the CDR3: TGTGCCAGCAGTAACCAAGGACAGAACACTGAAGCTTTCTTT.